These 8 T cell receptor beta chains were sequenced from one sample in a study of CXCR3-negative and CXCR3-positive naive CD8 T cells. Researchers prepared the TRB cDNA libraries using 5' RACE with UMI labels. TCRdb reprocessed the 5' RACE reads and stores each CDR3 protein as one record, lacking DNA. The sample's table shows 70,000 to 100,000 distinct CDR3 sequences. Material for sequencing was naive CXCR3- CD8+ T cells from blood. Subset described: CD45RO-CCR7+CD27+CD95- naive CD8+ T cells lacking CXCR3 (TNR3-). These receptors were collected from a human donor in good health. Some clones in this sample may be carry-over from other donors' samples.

CDR3: CASSLAQTGAYEQYF. V and J are TRBV5-1 and TRBJ2-7; TCRdb calls TRBD1, which cannot be checked without DNA. Germline lookup yields CDR1 SGHRS and CDR2 YFSETQ. This CDR3 contains 15 residues. Using reference TRBV5-1 and TRBJ2-7 for the parts outside the CDR3, the full variable domain is KAGVTQTPRYLIKTRGQQVTLSCSPISGHRSVSWYQQTPGQGLQFLFEYFSETQRNKGNFPGRFSGRQFSNSRSEMNVSTLELGDSALYLCASSLAQTGAYEQYFGPGTRLTVT.

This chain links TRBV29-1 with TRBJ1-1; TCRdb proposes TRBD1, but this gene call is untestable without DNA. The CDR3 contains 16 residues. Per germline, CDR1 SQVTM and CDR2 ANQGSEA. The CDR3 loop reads CSVSGAGEFPNTEAFF.

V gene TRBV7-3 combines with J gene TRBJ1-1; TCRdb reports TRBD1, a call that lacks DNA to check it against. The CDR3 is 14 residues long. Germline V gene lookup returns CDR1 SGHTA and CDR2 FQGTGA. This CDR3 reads CASSLIAGQGEAFF.

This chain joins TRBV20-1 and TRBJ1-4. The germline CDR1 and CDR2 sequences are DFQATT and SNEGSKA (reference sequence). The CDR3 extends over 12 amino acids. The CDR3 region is CSARDRGEKLFF.

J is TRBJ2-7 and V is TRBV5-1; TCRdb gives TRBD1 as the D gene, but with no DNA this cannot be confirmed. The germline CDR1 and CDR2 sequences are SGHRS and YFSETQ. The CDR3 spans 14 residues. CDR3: CASSLALGAYEQYF.

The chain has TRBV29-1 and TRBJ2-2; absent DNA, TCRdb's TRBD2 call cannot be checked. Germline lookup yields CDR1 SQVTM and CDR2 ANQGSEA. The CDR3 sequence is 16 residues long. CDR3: CSVEREGQGRSGELFF.

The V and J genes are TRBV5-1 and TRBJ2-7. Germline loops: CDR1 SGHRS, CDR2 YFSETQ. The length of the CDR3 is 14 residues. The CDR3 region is CASSLATPVYEQYF.

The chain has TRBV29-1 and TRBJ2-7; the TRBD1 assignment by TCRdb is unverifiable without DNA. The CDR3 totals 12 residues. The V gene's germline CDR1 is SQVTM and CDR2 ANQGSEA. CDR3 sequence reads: CSVRDRVSEQYF.